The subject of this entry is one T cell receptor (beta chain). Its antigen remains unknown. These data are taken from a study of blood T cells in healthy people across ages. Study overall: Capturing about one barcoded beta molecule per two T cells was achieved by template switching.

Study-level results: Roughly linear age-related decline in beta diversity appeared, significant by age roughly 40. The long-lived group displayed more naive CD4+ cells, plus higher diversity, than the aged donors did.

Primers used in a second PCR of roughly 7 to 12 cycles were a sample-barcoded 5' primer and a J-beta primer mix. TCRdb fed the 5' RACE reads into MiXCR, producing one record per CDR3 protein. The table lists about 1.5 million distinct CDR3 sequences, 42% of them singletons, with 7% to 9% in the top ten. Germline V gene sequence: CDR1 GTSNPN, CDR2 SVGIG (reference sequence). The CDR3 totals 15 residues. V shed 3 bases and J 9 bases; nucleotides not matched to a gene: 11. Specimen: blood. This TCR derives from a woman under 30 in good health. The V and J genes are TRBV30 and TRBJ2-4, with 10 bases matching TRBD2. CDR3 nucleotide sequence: TGTGCCTGGAGCGGGATGGGACTAGCGTCGGGCATTCAGTACTTC. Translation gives CAWSGMGLASGIQYF. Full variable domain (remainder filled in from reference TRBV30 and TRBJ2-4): SQTIHQWPATLVQPVGSPLSLECTVEGTSNPNLYWYRQAAGRGLQLLFYSVGIGQISSEVPQNLSASRPQDRQFILSSKKLLLSDSGFYLCAWSGMGLASGIQYFGAGTRLSVL.